This T cell receptor (beta chain) originates from a study of blood T cell repertoires in COVID-19. Overall study context: COVID-19 samples from acute and convalescent phases originated in the United States, Italy and Spain. T cells, B-cell-depleted T cells, or PBMCs supplied cDNA or gDNA.

Germline loops: CDR1 LNHDA, CDR2 SQIVND (reference sequence). The CDR3 covers 16 residues. V lost 4 bases to trimming and J lost 0 bases; unmatched junction nucleotides: 5. As handled by the study authors: Reference gene primer amplification gave nucleated cell count estimates. The assay was immunoSEQ multiplex PCR, and TCRdb's table has in-frame clones only and misses some. V and J calls and clone size are copied from that table; D and trimming were computed from the DNA. The data hold approximately 130,000 clones, with roughly 86% observed a single time. Sequenced sample: peripheral blood. This receptor was identified in a human donor in a cohort sampled during active COVID-19. This rearrangement joins TRBV19 to TRBJ2-5; the match to TRBD2 covers 10 bases. This CDR3 is CASSRGAGGDQETQYF. As DNA, the CDR3 is TGTGCCAGTAGTAGGGGAGCGGGGGGGGACCAAGAGACCCAGTACTTC. The whole variable domain, remainder taken from reference TRBV19 and TRBJ2-5, is DGGITQSPKYLFRKEGQNVTLSCEQNLNHDAMYWYRQDPGQGLRLIYYSQIVNDFQKGDIAEGYSVSREKKESFPLTVTSAQKNPTAFYLCASSRGAGGDQETQYFGPGTRLLVL.